A single sample gave rise to the 11 T cell receptor beta chains below, sequenced in a study of cytomegalovirus exposure and HLA in healthy donors. This PCR relied on a set of 60 Vbeta primers and 13 Jbeta primers. Using immunoSEQ multiplex PCR, the repertoire was profiled, and TCRdb retains in-frame clones only, with some absent. The table includes some 150,000 clones, 80% to 90% detected once. The source material was PBMCs. These receptors were obtained from a woman aged 18-35 years in good health and CMV-seronegative.

This clone has just one count. Here the CDR3 DNA reads TGCAGCGGGGGGGGACAGGCCCGAGCTTTCTTT. Translating it yields CSGGGQARAFF. V gene TRBV29-1 combines with J gene TRBJ1-1, with 8 nucleotides matching TRBD1. This CDR3 is 11 amino acids long. The V and J ends lost 7 bases and 10 bases, in that order; junction bases with no gene match: 8. The germline CDR1 and CDR2 sequences are SQVTM and ANQGSEA.

The chain employs TRBV28 and TRBJ1-1, with 11 bases lining up with TRBD1. V shed 6 bases, J shed 5 bases, and the junction held 8 bases outside the gene matches. The CDR3 runs 15 residues. Looked up from germline, CDR1 is MDHEN and CDR2 is SYDVKM. For the CDR3, the DNA is TGTGCCAGCAGCACCTCAGGGACAGGGGGAACTGAAGCTTTCTTT. The encoded protein is CASSTSGTGGTEAFF.

This clone has a single count. This chain uses TRBV30 with TRBJ2-5; D possibly corresponds to TRBD1 (6 bases). The end of the DNA aligns better with TRBJ2-7, so the J call may be wrong. Germline loops: CDR1 GTSNPN, CDR2 SVGIG (reference sequence). The CDR3 contains 13 residues. The chain's CDR3 is CAWRLLGGYEQYF. The CDR3 bases are TGTGCCTGGAGGCTACTAGGGGGCTACGAGCAGTACTTC.

The chain uses TRBV28 and TRBJ2-2, with 8 bases lining up with TRBD2. Trimming cost V 6 bases and J 4 bases; bases outside gene matches: 4. The V gene's germline CDR1 is MDHEN and CDR2 SYDVKM. The CDR3 consists of 14 residues. CDR3 coding DNA: TGTGCCAGCAGATTCGGGGGGGGCACCGGGGAGCTGTTTTTT. Protein sequence: CASRFGGGTGELFF.

The chain combines TRBV18 with TRBJ1-2; possibly TRBD1 for D (5 bases). V was cut by 3 bases and J by 5 bases, with 10 bases left in between. The CDR3 totals 13 residues. Germline V CDR1 and CDR2: KGHSH, LQKENI. CDR3: CASSPGGEYGYTF. CDR3 nucleotide sequence: TGTGCCAGCTCACCGGGGGGGGAGTATGGCTACACCTTC.

The chain links TRBV5-1 to TRBJ2-5, with D perhaps matching TRBD1 (5 bases). The CDR3 extends over 14 amino acids. Germline V CDR1 and CDR2: SGHRS, YFSETQ. V was trimmed by 5 bases and J by 5 bases, leaving 16 bases between them. CDR3 sequence (DNA): TGCGCCAGCAGGGAACAGGCGGCCCGGGAGACCCAGTACTTC. The encoded protein is CASREQAARETQYF.

This clone was detected only once. This rearrangement joins TRBV7-6 to TRBJ2-3; TRBD2 might be the D (5 bases). CDR3 length: 15 residues. V lost 5 bases and J 6 bases, leaving 18 bases between the germline ends. CDR1 is SGHVS and CDR2 is FNYEAQ in the germline V gene. CDR3 protein: CASSPGPGLRDTQYF. The CDR3 DNA sequence: TGTGCCAGCAGCCCCGGCCCGGGGTTGAGGGATACGCAGTATTTT.

As concerns this clone: One end of the junction is discordant with germline, which a read error may explain. The CDR3 nucleotides are TGTTCCAGCAGCCCAGGGACTAGCGGGGTCCGTCACTCCTACGAGCAGTACTTC. Its translation: CSSSPGTSGVRHSYEQYF. The V gene is TRBV7-9, the J gene TRBJ2-7; 13 positions agree with TRBD2. This CDR3 comprises 18 residues. Per the germline V gene, CDR1 is SEHNR and CDR2 is FQNEAQ (reference sequence).

The chain has TRBV30 and TRBJ2-1; D gene uncertain. Germline V gene lookup returns CDR1 GTSNPN and CDR2 SVGIG (reference sequence). Trimming took off 5 bases at V and 0 bases at J, with 11 bases between the two ends. The CDR3 loop spans 14 amino acids. The CDR3 spells CAWSRATSYNEQFF. CDR3 DNA: TGTGCCTGGTCAAGAGCGACCTCCTACAATGAGCAGTTCTTC. Using reference TRBV30 and TRBJ2-1 for the parts outside the CDR3, the full variable domain is SQTIHQWPATLVQPVGSPLSLECTVEGTSNPNLYWYRQAAGRGLQLLFYSVGIGQISSEVPQNLSASRPQDRQFILSSKKLLLSDSGFYLCAWSRATSYNEQFFGPGTRLTVL.

The V gene is TRBV4-1, the J gene TRBJ2-5; no reliable D call. CDR1 is MGHRA, CDR2 YSYEKL, per germline. CDR3 length: 13 amino acids. V lost 1 base and J 1 base, leaving 4 bases between the germline ends. CDR3 DNA sequence: TGCGCCAGCAGCCAAGTAGTCCAAGAGACCCAGTACTTC. Its protein product is CASSQVVQETQYF.

V is TRBV15 and J is TRBJ2-5; 7 bases map to TRBD1. This CDR3 has 12 residues. Germline V gives CDR1 LNHNV, CDR2 YYDKDF (reference sequence). V shed 4 bases and J 5 bases; nucleotides not matched to a gene: 1. This CDR3 is CATSTGGETQYF. CDR3 DNA: TGTGCCACCAGCACAGGGGGTGAGACCCAGTACTTC.